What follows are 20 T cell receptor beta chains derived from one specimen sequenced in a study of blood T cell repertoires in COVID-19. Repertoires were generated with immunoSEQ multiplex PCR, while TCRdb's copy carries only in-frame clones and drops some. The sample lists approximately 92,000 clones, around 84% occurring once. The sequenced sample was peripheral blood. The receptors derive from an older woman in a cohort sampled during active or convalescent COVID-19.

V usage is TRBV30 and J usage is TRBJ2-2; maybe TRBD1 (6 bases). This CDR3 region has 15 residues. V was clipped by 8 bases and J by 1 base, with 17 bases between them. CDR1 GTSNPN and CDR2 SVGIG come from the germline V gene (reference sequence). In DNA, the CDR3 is TGTGCCCGCCCGGCCGGGACATTGAACACCGGGGAGCTGTTTTTT. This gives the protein CARPAGTLNTGELFF.

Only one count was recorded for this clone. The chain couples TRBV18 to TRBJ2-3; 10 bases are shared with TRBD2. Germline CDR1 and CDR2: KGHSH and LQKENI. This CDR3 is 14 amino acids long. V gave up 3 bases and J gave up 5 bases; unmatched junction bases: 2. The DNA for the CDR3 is TGTGCCAGCTCACCGAGCGGGGGGGAAGATACGCAGTATTTT. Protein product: CASSPSGGEDTQYF. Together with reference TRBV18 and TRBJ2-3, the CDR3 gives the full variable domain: NAGVMQNPRHLVRRRGQEARLRCSPMKGHSHVYWYRQLPEEGLKFMVYLQKENIIDESGMPKERFSAEFPKEGPSILRIQQVVRGDSAAYFCASSPSGGEDTQYFGPGTRLTVL.

CDR3 loop: CASSLARGSYGYTF. The CDR3 DNA is TGCGCCAGCAGCTTGGCTCGGGGTAGTTATGGCTACACCTTC. This rearrangement joins TRBV5-1 to TRBJ1-2; D is ambiguous. This CDR3 contains 14 residues. Germline V gene sequence: CDR1 SGHRS, CDR2 YFSETQ. Between the trimmed V and J ends, which lost 0 bases and 5 bases, there was a span of 11 bases.

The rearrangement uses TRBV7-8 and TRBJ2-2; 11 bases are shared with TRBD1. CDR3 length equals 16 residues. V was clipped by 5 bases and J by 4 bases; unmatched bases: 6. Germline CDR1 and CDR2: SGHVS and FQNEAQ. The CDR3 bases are TGTGCCAGCAGCCGGACAGGGGGCTCGACCACCGGGGAGCTGTTTTTT. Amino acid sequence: CASSRTGGSTTGELFF. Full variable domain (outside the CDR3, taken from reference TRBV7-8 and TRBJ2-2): GAGVSQSPRYKVAKRGQDVALRCDPISGHVSLFWYQQALGQGPEFLTYFQNEAQLDKSGLPSDRFFAERPEGSVSTLKIQRTQQEDSAVYLCASSRTGGSTTGELFFGEGSRLTVL.

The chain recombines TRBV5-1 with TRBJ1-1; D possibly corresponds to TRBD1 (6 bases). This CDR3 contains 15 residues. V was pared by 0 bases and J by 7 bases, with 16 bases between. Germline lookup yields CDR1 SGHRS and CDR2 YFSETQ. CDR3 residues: CASSLVFRGAGEAFF. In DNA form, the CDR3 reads TGCGCCAGCAGCTTGGTGTTTCGGGGGGCTGGTGAAGCTTTCTTT.

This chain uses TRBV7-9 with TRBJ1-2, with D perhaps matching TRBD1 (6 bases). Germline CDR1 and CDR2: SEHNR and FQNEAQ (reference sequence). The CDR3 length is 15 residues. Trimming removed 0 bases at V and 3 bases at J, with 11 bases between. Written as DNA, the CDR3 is TGTGCCAGCAGCTTAGCGCTGGGGACATACTATGGCTACACCTTC. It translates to CASSLALGTYYGYTF. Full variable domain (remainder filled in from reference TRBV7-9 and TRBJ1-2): DTGVSQNPRHKITKRGQNVTFRCDPISEHNRLYWYRQTLGQGPEFLTYFQNEAQLEKSRLLSDRFSAERPKGSFSTLEIQRTEQGDSAMYLCASSLALGTYYGYTFGSGTRLTVV.

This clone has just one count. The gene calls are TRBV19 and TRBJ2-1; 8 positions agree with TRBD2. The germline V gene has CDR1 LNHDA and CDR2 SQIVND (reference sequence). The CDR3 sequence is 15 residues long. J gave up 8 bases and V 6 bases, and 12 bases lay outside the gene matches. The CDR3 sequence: CASSKLAEVWYEQFF. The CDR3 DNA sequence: TGTGCCAGTAGCAAACTAGCGGAGGTTTGGTATGAGCAGTTCTTC.

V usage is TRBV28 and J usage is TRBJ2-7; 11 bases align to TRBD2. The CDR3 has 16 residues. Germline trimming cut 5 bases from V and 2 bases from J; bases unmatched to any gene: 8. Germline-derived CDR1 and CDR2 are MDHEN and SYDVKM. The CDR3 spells CASSPRTSGRTYEQYF. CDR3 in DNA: TGTGCCAGCAGTCCCAGGACTAGCGGGCGTACCTACGAGCAGTACTTC.

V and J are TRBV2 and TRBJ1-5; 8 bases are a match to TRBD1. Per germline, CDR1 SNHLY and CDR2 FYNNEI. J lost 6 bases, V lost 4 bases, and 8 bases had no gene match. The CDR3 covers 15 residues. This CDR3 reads CASSGTGGSIQPQHF. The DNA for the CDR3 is TGTGCCAGCAGTGGAACAGGGGGGTCAATTCAGCCCCAGCATTTT.

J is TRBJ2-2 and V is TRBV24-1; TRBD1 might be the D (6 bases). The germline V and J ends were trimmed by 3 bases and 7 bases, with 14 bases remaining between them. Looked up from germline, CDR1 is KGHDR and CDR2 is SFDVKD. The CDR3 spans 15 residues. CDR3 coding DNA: TGTGCCACCAGTGATCTCCAGGGGATTGGCGGGGAGCTGTTTTTT. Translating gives CATSDLQGIGGELFF.

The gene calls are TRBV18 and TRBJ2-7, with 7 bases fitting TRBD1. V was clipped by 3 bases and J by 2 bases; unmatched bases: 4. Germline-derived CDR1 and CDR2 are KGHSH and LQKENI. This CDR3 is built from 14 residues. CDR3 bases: TGTGCCAGCTCACCCCGGGACAGCCCCTACGAGCAGTACTTC. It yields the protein CASSPRDSPYEQYF.

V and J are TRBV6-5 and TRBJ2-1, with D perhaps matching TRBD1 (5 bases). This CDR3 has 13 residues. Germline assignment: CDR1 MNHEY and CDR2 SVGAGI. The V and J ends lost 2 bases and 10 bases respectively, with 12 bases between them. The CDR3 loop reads CASSYTGLREQFF. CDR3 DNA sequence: TGTGCCAGCAGTTACACAGGTTTAAGGGAGCAGTTCTTC.

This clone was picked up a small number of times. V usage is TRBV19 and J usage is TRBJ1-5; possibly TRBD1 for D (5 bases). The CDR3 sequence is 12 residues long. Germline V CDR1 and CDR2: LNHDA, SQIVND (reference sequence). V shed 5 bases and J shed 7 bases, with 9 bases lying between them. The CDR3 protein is CASSSGNQPQHF. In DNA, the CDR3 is TGTGCCAGTAGTTCAGGGAACCAGCCCCAGCATTTT.

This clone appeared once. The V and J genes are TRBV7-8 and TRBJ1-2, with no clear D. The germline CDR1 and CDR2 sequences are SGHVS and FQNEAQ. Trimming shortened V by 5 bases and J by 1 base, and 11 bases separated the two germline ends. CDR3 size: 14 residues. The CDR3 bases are TGTGCCAGCAGCCGAGAGCCCCATAACTATGGCTACACCTTC. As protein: CASSREPHNYGYTF.

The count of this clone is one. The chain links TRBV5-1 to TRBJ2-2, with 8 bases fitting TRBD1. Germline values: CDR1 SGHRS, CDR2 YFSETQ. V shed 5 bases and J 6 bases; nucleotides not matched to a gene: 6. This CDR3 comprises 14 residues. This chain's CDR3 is CASRPDREAGELFF. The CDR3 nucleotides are TGCGCCAGCAGGCCGGACAGGGAGGCCGGGGAGCTGTTTTTT.

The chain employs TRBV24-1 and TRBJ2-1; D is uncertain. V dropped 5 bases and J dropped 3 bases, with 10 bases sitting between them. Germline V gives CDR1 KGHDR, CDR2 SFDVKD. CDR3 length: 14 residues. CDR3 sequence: CATSAATYYNEQFF. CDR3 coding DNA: TGTGCCACCAGTGCGGCGACTTACTACAATGAGCAGTTCTTC.

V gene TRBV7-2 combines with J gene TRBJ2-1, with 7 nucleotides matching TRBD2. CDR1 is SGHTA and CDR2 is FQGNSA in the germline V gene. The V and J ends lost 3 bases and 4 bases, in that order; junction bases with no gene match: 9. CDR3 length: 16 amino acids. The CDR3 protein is CASSFFGGGPYNEQFF. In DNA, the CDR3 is TGTGCCAGCAGCTTTTTTGGCGGGGGACCTTACAATGAGCAGTTCTTC.

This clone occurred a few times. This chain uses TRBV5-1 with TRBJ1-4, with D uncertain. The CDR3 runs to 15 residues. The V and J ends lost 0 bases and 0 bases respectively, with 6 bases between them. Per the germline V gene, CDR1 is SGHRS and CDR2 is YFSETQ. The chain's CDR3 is CASSLAGATNEKLFF. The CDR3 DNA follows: TGCGCCAGCAGCTTGGCCGGGGCAACTAATGAAAAACTGTTTTTT. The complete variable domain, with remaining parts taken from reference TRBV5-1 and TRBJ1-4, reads KAGVTQTPRYLIKTRGQQVTLSCSPISGHRSVSWYQQTPGQGLQFLFEYFSETQRNKGNFPGRFSGRQFSNSRSEMNVSTLELGDSALYLCASSLAGATNEKLFFGSGTQLSVL.

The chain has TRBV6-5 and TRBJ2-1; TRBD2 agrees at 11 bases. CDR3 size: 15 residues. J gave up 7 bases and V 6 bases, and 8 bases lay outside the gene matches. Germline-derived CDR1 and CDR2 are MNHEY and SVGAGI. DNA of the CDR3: TGTGCCAGCAGCCTTACTAGCGGGAGAAATAATGAGCAGTTCTTC. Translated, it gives CASSLTSGRNNEQFF.

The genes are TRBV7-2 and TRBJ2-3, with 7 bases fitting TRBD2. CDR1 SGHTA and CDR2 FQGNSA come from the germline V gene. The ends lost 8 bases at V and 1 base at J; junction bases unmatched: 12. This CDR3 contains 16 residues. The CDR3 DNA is TGTGCCAGCTCGGGGGGTAGCGGGTTAGGCACAGATACGCAGTATTTT. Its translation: CASSGGSGLGTDTQYF.